These 22 T cell receptor beta chains share one sample of origin, sequenced in a study of cytomegalovirus exposure and HLA in healthy donors. A multiplex PCR was run with 60 Vbeta primers and 13 Jbeta primers. Sequenced by immunoSEQ multiplex PCR; TCRdb stores in-frame clones only, minus some. The sample holds around 190,000 clones, around 82% seen once. The sequenced material came from PBMCs. The receptor source for this set is a man aged 35 to 55 in good health and CMV-seropositive.

The chain is built from TRBV12-5 and TRBJ2-5, with TRBD1 matching 9 bases. The better agreement between TRBJ2-7 and the DNA end casts doubt on the J call. The CDR3 runs to 17 residues. Germline V CDR1 and CDR2: LGHNT, FRNRAP. The CDR3 bases are TGTGCTAGTGGTTTTGCCGGGACAGGGCCAAGCTCCTACGAGCAGTACTTC. It codes for CASGFAGTGPSSYEQYF.

V gene TRBV19 combines with J gene TRBJ1-4; perhaps TRBD1 as D (5 bases). This CDR3 spans 16 amino acids. The V gene's germline CDR1 is LNHDA and CDR2 SQIVND (reference sequence). V was cut by 6 bases and J by 4 bases, with 18 bases left in between. The CDR3 DNA follows: TGTGCCAGTAGAATCACCCAGGGTCTTGGTAATGAAAAACTGTTTTTT. Protein product: CASRITQGLGNEKLFF.

The V and J genes are TRBV6-1 and TRBJ1-1; 7 nucleotides agree with TRBD1. The CDR3 extends over 14 amino acids. Unmatched junction bases numbered 5, after V lost 7 bases and J lost 0 bases. Germline assignment: CDR1 MNHNS and CDR2 SASEGT. DNA for the CDR3: TGTGCCAGCACTTACGGGACAGTGAACACTGAAGCTTTCTTT. As protein: CASTYGTVNTEAFF.

The V call is TRBV6-6, the J call TRBJ2-7, with TRBD2 as a possible D gene (6 bases). Germline CDR1 MNHNY, CDR2 SVGAGI (reference sequence). The CDR3 is 13 amino acids. Trimming took off 10 bases at V and 3 bases at J, with 16 bases between the two ends. CDR3 residues: CATLRGIGYEQYF. The CDR3 DNA reads TGTGCCACCCTCCGGGGGATCGGCTACGAGCAGTACTTC.

The table lists this clone with a few counts. The CDR3 DNA sequence: TGTGCCAGCAGCCAAACAGGGGGCGCCGGAGATACGCAGTATTTT. Translated: CASSQTGGAGDTQYF. The rearrangement links TRBV5-4 to TRBJ2-3, with TRBD1 identical over 9 bases. The V gene end was trimmed by 4 bases and the J gene end by 5 bases; junction bases not matched to a gene: 8. The CDR3 is 15 residues long. The germline gives CDR1 SGHNT, CDR2 YYREEE (reference sequence).

This chain uses TRBV7-8 with TRBJ2-7; D ambiguous. The CDR3 contains 14 residues. V was trimmed by 0 bases and J by 5 bases, leaving 11 bases between them. The germline V gene encodes CDR1 SGHVS and CDR2 FQNEAQ. The DNA for the CDR3 is TGTGCCAGCAGCTTAGCGGAGTGGATCGACGAGCAGTACTTC. It specifies CASSLAEWIDEQYF. Together with reference TRBV7-8 and TRBJ2-7, the CDR3 gives the full variable domain: GAGVSQSPRYKVAKRGQDVALRCDPISGHVSLFWYQQALGQGPEFLTYFQNEAQLDKSGLPSDRFFAERPEGSVSTLKIQRTQQEDSAVYLCASSLAEWIDEQYFGPGTRLTVT.

The chain is built from TRBV5-1 and TRBJ2-3; a possible D gene is TRBD1 (6 bases). V was trimmed by 1 base and J by 6 bases, leaving 12 bases between them. CDR1 SGHRS and CDR2 YFSETQ come from the germline V gene. The CDR3 totals 14 residues. The CDR3 DNA sequence: TGCGCCAGCAGCTTGCAGAGGCAGGGGGATACGCAGTATTTT. This codes for CASSLQRQGDTQYF.

This rearrangement joins TRBV15 to TRBJ2-1, with TRBD2 matching over 9 bases. Germline CDR1 LNHNV, CDR2 YYDKDF (reference sequence). J gave up 6 bases and V 4 bases, and 10 bases lay outside the gene matches. The CDR3 loop spans 16 amino acids. This CDR3 is CATSIRVAGEGNEQFF. The CDR3 DNA is TGTGCCACCAGCATCCGCGTAGCGGGAGAAGGCAATGAGCAGTTCTTC.

The chain has TRBV28 and TRBJ1-5; tentatively, D is TRBD1 (6 bases). Trimming stripped 5 bases from V and 7 bases from J, with 9 bases between. The germline gives CDR1 MDHEN, CDR2 SYDVKM. The CDR3 totals 12 residues. CDR3 nucleotide sequence: TGTGCCAGCAGTATACAGGGCCAGCCCCAGCATTTT. Its translation is CASSIQGQPQHF.

This chain joins TRBV6-5 and TRBJ1-1, with TRBD1 matching over 9 bases. Germline CDR1 MNHEY, CDR2 SVGAGI. V gave up 2 bases and J gave up 13 bases; unmatched junction bases: 8. The CDR3 runs 13 residues. The CDR3 nucleotides read TGTGCCAGCAGTTACCCCGCGACAGGGGGGTTTTTCTTT. It codes for CASSYPATGGFFF.

This clone occurred once. The gene calls are TRBV12-5 and TRBJ2-1; 7 positions agree with TRBD1. Germline V gives CDR1 LGHNT, CDR2 FRNRAP. Losses at the gene ends were 6 bases for V and 0 bases for J; bases not matched to a gene: 8. The CDR3 contains 16 residues. CDR3 sequence reads: CASGTTGAISYNEQFF. The CDR3 DNA reads as TGTGCTAGTGGGACCACAGGGGCCATCTCCTACAATGAGCAGTTCTTC. Using reference TRBV12-5 and TRBJ2-1 for the parts outside the CDR3, the full variable domain is DARVTQTPRHKVTEMGQEVTMRCQPILGHNTVFWYRQTMMQGLELLAYFRNRAPLDDSGMPKDRFSAEMPDATLATLKIQPSEPRDSAVYFCASGTTGAISYNEQFFGPGTRLTVL.

The chain couples TRBV6-5 to TRBJ1-1; TRBD1 aligns across 8 bases. The CDR3 covers 14 residues. After removal of 6 bases from V and 1 base from J, the junction contained 4 bases not matched to a gene. Germline assignment: CDR1 MNHEY and CDR2 SVGAGI. Here the CDR3 DNA reads TGTGCCAGCAGGAGGACAGGGAAGAACACTGAAGCTTTCTTT. Translating it yields CASRRTGKNTEAFF.

The V and J genes are TRBV7-2 and TRBJ2-5; 7 bases map to TRBD1. The ends lost 3 bases at V and 5 bases at J; junction bases unmatched: 9. The length of the CDR3 is 15 residues. Germline V lookup: CDR1 SGHTA, CDR2 FQGNSA. The CDR3 DNA reads as TGTGCCAGCAGCTTTCAAAGGGGGCCAGGGGAGACCCAGTACTTC. As protein: CASSFQRGPGETQYF.

The chain joins TRBV5-6 to TRBJ2-7, with a possible D match to TRBD2 (6 bases). The CDR3 sequence is 15 residues long. Between the trimmed V and J ends, which lost 1 base and 2 bases, there was a span of 13 bases. The germline gives CDR1 SGHDT, CDR2 YYEEEE. CDR3 loop: CASSLPNSGPYEQYF. CDR3 nucleotides: TGTGCCAGCAGCTTGCCGAATAGCGGACCCTACGAGCAGTACTTC.

The V call is TRBV23-1, the J call TRBJ2-2; 12 positions agree with TRBD1. TRBV23-1 is marked as an open reading frame, function uncertain. Trimming cost V 4 bases and J 4 bases; bases outside gene matches: 10. The CDR3 is 18 residues long. CDR3 sequence (DNA): TGCGCCAGCAGTCCCCTCGGGGGACAGGGGGCCGGCACCGGGGAGCTGTTTTTT. Amino acids: CASSPLGGQGAGTGELFF.

The chain joins TRBV10-3 to TRBJ1-5; 8 bases align to TRBD1. The J segment lost 2 bases and the V segment lost 10 bases, leaving 7 bases of the junction unmatched. The CDR3 length is 14 residues. The germline V gene has CDR1 ENHRY and CDR2 SYGVKD. The CDR3 region is CASGQGLGNQPQHF. The CDR3 nucleotides read TGTGCCAGCGGACAGGGACTGGGCAATCAGCCCCAGCATTTT.

The V and J genes are TRBV5-1 and TRBJ1-1; 7 nucleotides line up with TRBD1. Germline CDR1 and CDR2: SGHRS and YFSETQ. Trimming at V came to 0 bases and at J to 1 base, leaving 3 bases not matched to a gene. The length of the CDR3 is 15 residues. The CDR3 DNA reads as TGCGCCAGCAGCTTGGGAGGGACAGCGAACACTGAAGCTTTCTTT. Amino acid sequence: CASSLGGTANTEAFF.

This clone was seen more than once but under ten times. The chain is built from TRBV7-9 and TRBJ2-1; 12 bases are a match to TRBD1. The CDR3 covers 18 residues. The V segment lost 8 bases and the J segment 5 bases; nucleotides outside the gene matches: 16. Germline CDR1 is SEHNR and CDR2 is FQNEAQ (reference sequence). CDR3 protein: CASVPGQGAPLADNEQFF. The CDR3 DNA reads as TGTGCCAGCGTACCGGGACAGGGGGCTCCGCTAGCGGACAATGAGCAGTTCTTC.

The rearrangement uses TRBV6-1 and TRBJ1-3; TRBD1 agrees at 8 bases. Germline CDR1 and CDR2: MNHNS and SASEGT. Trimming removed 4 bases from V and 0 bases from J; junction bases left unmatched: 5. The CDR3 extends over 16 amino acids. The CDR3 nucleotides read TGTGCCAGCAGTGGACAGGGGAAGAGCTCTGGAAACACCATATATTTT. Amino acids: CASSGQGKSSGNTIYF.

J is TRBJ1-2 and V is TRBV6-5, with D perhaps matching TRBD1 (6 bases). CDR3 length equals 13 residues. Germline V gives CDR1 MNHEY, CDR2 SVGAGI. The V and J ends lost 4 bases and 5 bases respectively, with 11 bases between them. Written as DNA, the CDR3 is TGTGCCAGCAGTTGGACAGAGGGGTATGGCTACACCTTC. Encoded protein: CASSWTEGYGYTF.

The chain combines TRBV15 with TRBJ2-4; 9 nucleotides line up with TRBD1. V lost 1 base to trimming and J lost 5 bases; unmatched junction nucleotides: 3. This CDR3 contains 15 residues. The germline V gene encodes CDR1 LNHNV and CDR2 YYDKDF (reference sequence). CDR3 coding DNA: TGTGCCACCAGCAGAGGGGACAGGGCTCAAAACATTCAGTACTTC. The encoded protein is CATSRGDRAQNIQYF.

The chain couples TRBV6-5 to TRBJ2-7; 14 bases are shared with TRBD2. CDR1 MNHEY and CDR2 SVGAGI come from the germline V gene. With V trimmed by 6 bases and J by 6 bases, 7 bases remained unmatched. The CDR3 runs 15 residues. CDR3 loop: CASSQGLAGVVEQYF. CDR3 coding DNA: TGTGCCAGCAGCCAGGGACTAGCGGGAGTCGTCGAGCAGTACTTC.